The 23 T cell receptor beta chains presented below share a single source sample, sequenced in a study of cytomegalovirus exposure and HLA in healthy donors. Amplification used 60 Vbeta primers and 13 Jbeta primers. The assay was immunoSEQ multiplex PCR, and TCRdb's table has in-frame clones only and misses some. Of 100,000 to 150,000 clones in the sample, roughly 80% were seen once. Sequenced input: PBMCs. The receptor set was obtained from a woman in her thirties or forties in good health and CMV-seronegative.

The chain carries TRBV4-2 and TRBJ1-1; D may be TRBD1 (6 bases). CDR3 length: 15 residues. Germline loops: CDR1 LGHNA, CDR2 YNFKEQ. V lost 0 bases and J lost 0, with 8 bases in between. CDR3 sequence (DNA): TGTGCCAGCAGCCAAGACCAGGGGCTGAACACTGAAGCTTTCTTT. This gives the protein CASSQDQGLNTEAFF.

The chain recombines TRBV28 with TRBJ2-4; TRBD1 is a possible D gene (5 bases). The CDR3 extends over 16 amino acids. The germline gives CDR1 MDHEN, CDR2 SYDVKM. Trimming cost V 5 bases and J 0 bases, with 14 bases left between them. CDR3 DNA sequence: TGTGCCAGCAGTCTCCGGACACCGACAGCCAAAAACATTCAGTACTTC. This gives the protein CASSLRTPTAKNIQYF.

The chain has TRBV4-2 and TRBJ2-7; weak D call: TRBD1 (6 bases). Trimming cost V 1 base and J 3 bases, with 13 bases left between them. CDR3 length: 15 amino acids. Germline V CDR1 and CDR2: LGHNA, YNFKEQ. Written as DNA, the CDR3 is TGTGCCAGCAGCCAAGTTGAAGGGGGTTACTACGAGCAGTACTTC. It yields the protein CASSQVEGGYYEQYF.

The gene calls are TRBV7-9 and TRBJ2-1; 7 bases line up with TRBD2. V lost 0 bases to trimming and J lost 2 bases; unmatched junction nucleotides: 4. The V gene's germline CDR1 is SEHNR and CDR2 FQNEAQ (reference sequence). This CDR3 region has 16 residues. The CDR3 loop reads CASSLAIAGAYNEQFF. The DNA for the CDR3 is TGTGCCAGCAGCTTAGCGATAGCGGGTGCCTACAATGAGCAGTTCTTC.

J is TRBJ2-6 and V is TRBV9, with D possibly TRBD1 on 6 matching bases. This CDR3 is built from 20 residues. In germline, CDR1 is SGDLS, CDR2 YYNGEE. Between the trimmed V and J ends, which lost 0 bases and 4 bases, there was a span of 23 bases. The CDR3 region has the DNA TGTGCCAGCAGCGTAGCCCGAGGCGGGTTCCTAAGGGGGGGGGCCAACGTCCTGACTTTC. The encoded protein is CASSVARGGFLRGGANVLTF.

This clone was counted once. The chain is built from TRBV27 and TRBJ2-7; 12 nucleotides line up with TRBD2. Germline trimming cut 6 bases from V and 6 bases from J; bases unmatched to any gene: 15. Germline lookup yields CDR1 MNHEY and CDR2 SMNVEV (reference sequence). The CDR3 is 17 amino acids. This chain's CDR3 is CASSPSRASGRASEQYF. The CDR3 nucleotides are TGTGCCAGCAGCCCCTCTAGGGCTAGCGGGAGGGCCTCCGAGCAGTACTTC.

The CDR3 coding sequence is TGTGCCAGTAGTAGGCGGGGGAACACTGAAGCTTTCTTT. Translated, it gives CASSRRGNTEAFF. This rearrangement joins TRBV19 to TRBJ1-1; D is uncertain. Trimming took 4 bases from V and 1 from J, leaving 7 bases between them. The length of the CDR3 is 13 residues. Germline CDR1 reads LNHDA; CDR2 reads SQIVND (reference sequence).

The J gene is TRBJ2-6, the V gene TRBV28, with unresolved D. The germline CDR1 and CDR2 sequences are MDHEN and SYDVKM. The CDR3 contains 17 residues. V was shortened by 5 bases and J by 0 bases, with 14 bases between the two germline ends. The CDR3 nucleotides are TGTGCCAGCAGTCCCACCTACGCAGGCTCTGGGGCCAACGTCCTGACTTTC. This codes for CASSPTYAGSGANVLTF.

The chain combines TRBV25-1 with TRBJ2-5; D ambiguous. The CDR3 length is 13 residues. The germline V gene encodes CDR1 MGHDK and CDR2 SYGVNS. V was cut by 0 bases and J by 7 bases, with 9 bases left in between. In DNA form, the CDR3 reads TGTGCCAGCAGTGAATATGTAGCCGGGACCCAGTACTTC. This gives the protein CASSEYVAGTQYF.

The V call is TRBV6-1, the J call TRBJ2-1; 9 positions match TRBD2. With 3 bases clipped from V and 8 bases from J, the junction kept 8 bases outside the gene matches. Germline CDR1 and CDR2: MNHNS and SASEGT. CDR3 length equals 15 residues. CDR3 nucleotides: TGTGCCAGCAGTGATTATTCGACTAGCGGACATGAGCAGTTCTTC. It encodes CASSDYSTSGHEQFF.

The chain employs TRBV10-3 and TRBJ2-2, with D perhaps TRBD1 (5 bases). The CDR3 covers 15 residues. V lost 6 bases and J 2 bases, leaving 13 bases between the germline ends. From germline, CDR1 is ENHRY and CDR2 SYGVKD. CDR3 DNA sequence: TGTGCCATCAGCGTAGGACACCAAAACACCGGGGAGCTGTTTTTT. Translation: CAISVGHQNTGELFF.

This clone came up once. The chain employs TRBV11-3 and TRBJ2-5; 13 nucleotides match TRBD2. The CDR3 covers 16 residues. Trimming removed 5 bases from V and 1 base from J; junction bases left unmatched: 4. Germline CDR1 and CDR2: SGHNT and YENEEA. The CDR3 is CASSQGLAGAQETQYF. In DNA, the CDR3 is TGTGCCAGCAGCCAAGGACTAGCGGGGGCCCAAGAGACCCAGTACTTC.

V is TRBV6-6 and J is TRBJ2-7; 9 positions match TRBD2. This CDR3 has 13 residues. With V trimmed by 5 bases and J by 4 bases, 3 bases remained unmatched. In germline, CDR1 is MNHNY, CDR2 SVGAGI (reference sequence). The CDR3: CASSLGLAYEQYF. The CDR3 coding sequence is TGTGCCAGCAGTCTAGGACTAGCGTACGAGCAGTACTTC.

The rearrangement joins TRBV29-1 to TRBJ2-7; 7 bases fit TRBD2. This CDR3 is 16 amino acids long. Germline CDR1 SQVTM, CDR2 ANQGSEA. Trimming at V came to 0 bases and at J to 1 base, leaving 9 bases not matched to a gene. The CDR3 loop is CSVEDPTSDGSYEQYF. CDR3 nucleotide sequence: TGCAGCGTTGAAGATCCCACTAGCGACGGGTCCTACGAGCAGTACTTC.

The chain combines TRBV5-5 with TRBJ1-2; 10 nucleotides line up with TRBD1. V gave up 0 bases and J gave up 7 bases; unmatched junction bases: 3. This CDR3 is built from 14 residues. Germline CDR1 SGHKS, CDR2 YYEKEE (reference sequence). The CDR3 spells CASSLGQGASGYTF. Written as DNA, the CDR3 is TGTGCCAGCAGCTTGGGACAGGGGGCGAGTGGCTACACCTTC.

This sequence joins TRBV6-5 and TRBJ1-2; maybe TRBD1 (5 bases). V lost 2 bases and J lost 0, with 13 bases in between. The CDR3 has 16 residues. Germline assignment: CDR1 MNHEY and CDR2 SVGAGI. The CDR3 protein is CASSYRLTASNYGYTF. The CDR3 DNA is TGTGCCAGCAGTTACCGACTGACAGCTTCTAACTATGGCTACACCTTC.

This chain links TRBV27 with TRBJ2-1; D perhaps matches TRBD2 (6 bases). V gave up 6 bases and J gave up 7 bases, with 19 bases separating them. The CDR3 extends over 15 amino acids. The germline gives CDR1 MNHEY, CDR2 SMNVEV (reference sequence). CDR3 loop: CASSGAGRSLNEQFF. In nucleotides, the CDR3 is TGTGCCAGCAGCGGAGCGGGTAGGTCATTGAATGAGCAGTTCTTC.

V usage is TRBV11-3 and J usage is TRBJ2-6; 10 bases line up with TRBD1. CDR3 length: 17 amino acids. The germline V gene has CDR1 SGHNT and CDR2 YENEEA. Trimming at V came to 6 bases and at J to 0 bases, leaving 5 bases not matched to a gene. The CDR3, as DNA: TGTGCCAGCAGTGCGGGACAGGGGAGCTCTGGGGCCAACGTCCTGACTTTC. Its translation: CASSAGQGSSGANVLTF. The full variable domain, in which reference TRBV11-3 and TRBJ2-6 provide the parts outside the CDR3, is EAGVVQSPRYKIIEKKQPVAFWCNPISGHNTLYWYLQNLGQGPELLIRYENEEAVDDSQLPKDRFSAERLKGVDSTLKIQPAELGDSAVYLCASSAGQGSSGANVLTFGAGSRLTVL.

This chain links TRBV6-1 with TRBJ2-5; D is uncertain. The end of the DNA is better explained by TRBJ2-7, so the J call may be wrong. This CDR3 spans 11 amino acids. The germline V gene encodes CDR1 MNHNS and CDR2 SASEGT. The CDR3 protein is CAITDSYEQYF. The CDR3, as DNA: TGTGCCATTACAGATTCCTACGAGCAGTACTTC.

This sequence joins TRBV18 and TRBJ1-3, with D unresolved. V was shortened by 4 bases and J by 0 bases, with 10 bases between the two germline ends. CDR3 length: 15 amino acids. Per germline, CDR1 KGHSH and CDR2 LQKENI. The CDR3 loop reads CASSQSDPSGNTIYF. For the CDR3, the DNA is TGTGCCAGCTCACAATCAGATCCCTCTGGAAACACCATATATTTT.

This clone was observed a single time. CDR3 protein: CASTHLPGTGATEAFF. For the CDR3, the DNA is TGTGCCAGCACCCACTTACCGGGAACAGGGGCCACTGAAGCTTTCTTT. The V call is TRBV27, the J call TRBJ1-1; TRBD1 matches 7 bases. This CDR3 spans 16 amino acids. Trimming removed 7 bases from V and 4 bases from J; junction bases left unmatched: 15. Germline CDR1 reads MNHEY; CDR2 reads SMNVEV (reference sequence).

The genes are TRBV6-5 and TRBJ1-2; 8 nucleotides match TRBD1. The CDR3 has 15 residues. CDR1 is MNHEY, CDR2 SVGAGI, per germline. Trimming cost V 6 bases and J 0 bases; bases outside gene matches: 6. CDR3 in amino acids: CASSRTGRANYGYTF. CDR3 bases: TGTGCCAGCAGCAGGACAGGGCGAGCTAACTATGGCTACACCTTC.

CDR3 sequence (DNA): TGTGCCAGCAGCCAAAAACTTAGCGGTAAGATGATCGAGACCCAGTACTTC. Its translation: CASSQKLSGKMIETQYF. The V gene is TRBV4-2, the J gene TRBJ2-5; D possibly corresponds to TRBD2 (6 bases). The CDR3 sequence is 17 residues long. Germline lookup yields CDR1 LGHNA and CDR2 YNFKEQ. V gave up 2 bases and J gave up 5 bases, with 21 bases separating them.